This TCR beta chain is from a study of CD8 T cells in Susac syndrome (dated by TCRdb to the late 2010s). Concerning the study at large: Of the Susac syndrome patients who were sequenced, under 10 were in clinical remission while 5 or 6 had clinically active disease. At the time of blood withdrawal, Susac syndrome patients were either therapy-naive, taking corticosteroids (with some also receiving IVIg), or on IVIg alone. The study used repertoire sequencing to test whether antigen drove CD8+ T cell activation and differentiation in Susac syndrome. What the study reported, not specific to this receptor: In patients with Susac syndrome, the CD4+ T cell repertoire showed no detectable clonal expansion. The study acknowledged that relatively few individuals were included in the TCR sequencing and HLA analysis.

The cysteine opens and the phenylalanine closes a CDR3 of 12 amino acids. Only CDR3 DNA remains: 36 bases, in frame from the first base. Looking up the germline V gene yields CDR1 SQVTM and CDR2 ANQGSEA. The germline ends are 6 bases apart after V is trimmed by 0 bases and J by 3 bases. About this clonotype itself: The antigen it binds to is not known. There are no base qualities to consult, and no much larger clone falls within one base.

High-throughput TCR beta sequencing profiled peripheral blood CD8+ and CD4+ T cells from healthy donors, Susac syndrome patients and multiple sclerosis patients. Recently defined diagnostic criteria for definite or probable disease were met by the Susac syndrome patients. Bulk CD8+ and CD4+ T cells were purified by magnetic negative isolation, while CD8+ TEMRA cells were enriched using FACS. Blood was drawn into EDTA tubes, processed within 24 hours, and PBMCs were isolated by density gradient centrifugation. PBMCs intended for TCR sequencing were cryopreserved in liquid nitrogen and were subsequently thawed in a 37 degrees C water bath. The sorted or isolated CD4+, CD8+ and CD8+ TEMRA cells reached a purity of at least 90%. RNA was extracted using the RNeasy kit, and about 0.45 to 1 ug of the RNA was reverse transcribed with random hexamers. TCR beta CDR3 regions were amplified with the immunoSEQ multiplex PCR assay covering 54 Vbeta and 13 Jbeta segments. To correct PCR amplification bias, a synthetic template baseline was used for both primer optimization and computational correction. The authors' pipeline ran thus. Only productive sequences were kept, with reads annotated to V, D and J genes according to IMGT and analyzed in immunoSEQ Analyzer. To calculate clonality, Shannon entropy was normalized by log2 of the number of productive unique sequences and then subtracted from one. For each patient and control, public and private clones were evaluated within the 100 most prevalent clones. Clones were defined as Susac-specific when absent from the healthy and MS cohorts, from fewer than 1,300 published viral clones and from other ImmuneACCESS disease sequences. TCRdb passed the public sequencing reads through fastp at Q25 and MiXCR, retaining productive beta sequences. Rows with a matching CDR3 protein are joined into one entry that keeps the most common DNA and genes. The V and J calls shown here were made by TCRdb, not taken from the authors' results. The sample contains 95,000 to 150,000 distinct CDR3 sequences, roughly 95% of them found a single time. 0.13% to 0.15% of the sample rests with the top ten.

Sequenced sample: CD4+ T cells from PBMCs. This chain joins TRBV29-1 to TRBJ2-7, with TRBD1 perhaps the D gene, on 6 matching bases. This TCR came from a human donor with Susac syndrome. This receptor carries the CDR3 CSVEETGYEQYF. The nucleotides are TGCAGCGTTGAAGAGACAGGCTACGAGCAGTACTTC.